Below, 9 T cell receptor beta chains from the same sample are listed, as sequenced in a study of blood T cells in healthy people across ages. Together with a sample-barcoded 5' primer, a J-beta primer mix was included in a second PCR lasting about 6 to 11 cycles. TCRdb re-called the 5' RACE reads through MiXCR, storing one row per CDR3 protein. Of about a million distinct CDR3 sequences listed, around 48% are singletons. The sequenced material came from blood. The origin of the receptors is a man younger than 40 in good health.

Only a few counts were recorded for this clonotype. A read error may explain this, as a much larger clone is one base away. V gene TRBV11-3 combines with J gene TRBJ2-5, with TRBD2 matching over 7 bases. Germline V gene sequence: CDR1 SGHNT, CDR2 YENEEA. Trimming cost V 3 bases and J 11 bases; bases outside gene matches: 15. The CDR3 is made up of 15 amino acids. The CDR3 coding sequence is TGTGCCAGCAGCTTGGGGAGGGACCAGGGCAATGAGCAGTACTTC. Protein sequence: CASSLGRDQGNEQYF.

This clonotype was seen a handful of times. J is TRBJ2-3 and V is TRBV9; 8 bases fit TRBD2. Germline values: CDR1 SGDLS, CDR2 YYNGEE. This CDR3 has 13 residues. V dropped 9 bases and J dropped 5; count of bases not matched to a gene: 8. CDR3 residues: CATVAGFKDTQYF. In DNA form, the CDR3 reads TGTGCCACGGTAGCGGGGTTTAAAGATACGCAGTATTTT.

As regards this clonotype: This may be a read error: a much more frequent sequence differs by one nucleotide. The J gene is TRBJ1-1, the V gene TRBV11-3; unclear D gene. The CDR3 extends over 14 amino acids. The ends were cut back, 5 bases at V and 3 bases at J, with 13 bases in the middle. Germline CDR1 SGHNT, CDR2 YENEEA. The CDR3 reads CASSPTNKDTEAFF. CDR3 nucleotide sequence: TGTGCCAGCAGCCCGACTAACAAGGACACTGAAGCTTTCTTT.

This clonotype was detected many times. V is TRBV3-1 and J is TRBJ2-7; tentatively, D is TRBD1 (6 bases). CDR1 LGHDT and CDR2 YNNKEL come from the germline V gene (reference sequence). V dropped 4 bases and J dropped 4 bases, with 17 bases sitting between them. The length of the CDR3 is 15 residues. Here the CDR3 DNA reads TGTGCCAGCAGCCGCTTGACAGGAGGCGGATACGAGCAGTACTTC. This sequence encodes CASSRLTGGGYEQYF.

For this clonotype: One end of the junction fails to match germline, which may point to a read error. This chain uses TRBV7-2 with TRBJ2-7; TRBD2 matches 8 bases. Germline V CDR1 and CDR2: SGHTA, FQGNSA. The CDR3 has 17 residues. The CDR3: CASSLVGLAGGSYEQYF. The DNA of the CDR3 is TGCGCCAGCAGCTTAGTGGGTCTCGCGGGGGGCTCCTACGAGCAGTACTTC.

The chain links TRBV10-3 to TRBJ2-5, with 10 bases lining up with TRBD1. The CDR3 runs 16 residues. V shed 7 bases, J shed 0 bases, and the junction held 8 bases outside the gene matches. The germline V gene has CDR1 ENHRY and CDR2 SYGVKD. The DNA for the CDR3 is TGTGCCATCAAGGGACAGGGGCTTTCGCACCAAGAGACCCAGTACTTC. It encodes CAIKGQGLSHQETQYF.

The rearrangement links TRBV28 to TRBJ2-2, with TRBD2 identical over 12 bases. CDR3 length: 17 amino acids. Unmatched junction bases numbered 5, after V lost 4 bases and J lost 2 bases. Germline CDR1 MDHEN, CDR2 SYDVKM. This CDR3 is CASSSLTSGGNTGELFF. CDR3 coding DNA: TGTGCCAGCAGTTCCCTGACTAGCGGGGGAAACACCGGGGAGCTGTTTTTT.

CDR3 amino acids: CASSFPDGTTQYF. The DNA of the CDR3 is TGTGCCAGCAGCTTCCCGGACGGGACTACCCAGTACTTC. This chain uses TRBV5-5 with TRBJ2-5, with D possibly matching TRBD2 (6 bases). Germline V gene lookup returns CDR1 SGHKS and CDR2 YYEKEE (reference sequence). The V and J ends lost 2 bases and 8 bases respectively, with 13 bases between them. The CDR3 sequence is 13 residues long.

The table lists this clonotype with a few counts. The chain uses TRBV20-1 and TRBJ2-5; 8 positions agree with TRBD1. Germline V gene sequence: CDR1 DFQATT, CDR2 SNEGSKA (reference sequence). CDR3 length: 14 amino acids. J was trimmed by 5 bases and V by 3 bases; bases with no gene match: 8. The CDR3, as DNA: TGCAGTGCTAGGGACAGGGTCGGTTGGGAGACCCAGTACTTC. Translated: CSARDRVGWETQYF.